This T cell receptor (beta chain) derives from a study of T cell clones after liver transplantation. Across the study: Patients counted as tolerant after at least one year off all immunosuppression, enzymes not exceeding twice normal. Study-level findings and limits: Low donor cell numbers restricted donor-reactive repertoire measurement in two subjects.

This clone was seen once. Its antigen remains unknown. Repertoires were generated with immunoSEQ multiplex PCR, while TCRdb's copy carries only in-frame clones and drops some. The table has 99,000 or so clones, approximately 78% seen once. The V end was cut by 7 bases, the J end by 7 bases, with 13 bases between. The CDR3 is 13 residues long. Per germline, CDR1 LNHDA and CDR2 SQIVND (reference sequence). This receptor was obtained from a human donor who received a liver transplant. The chain combines TRBV19 with TRBJ1-4; D possibly corresponds to TRBD1 (5 bases). The sample consisted of CD4+ T cells from blood, taken before liver transplant. The CDR3 bases are TGTGCCAGTACCTCGGGGGAGATTGAAAAACTGTTTTTT. This gives the protein CASTSGEIEKLFF.